Below, one T cell receptor (beta chain) is given with its context. If patients had autoimmune disease history or systemic immunosuppression, they were excluded. With 1 base removed from V and 0 bases from J, the gap between germline ends came to 15 bases. The CDR3 extends over 18 amino acids. The germline V gene encodes CDR1 MNHNS and CDR2 SASEGT. Clones were sequenced by immunoSEQ multiplex PCR, and TCRdb holds only the in-frame ones, with some missing. The profile covers 80,000 or so clones, with roughly nine tenths appearing a single time and roughly 0.18% taken by the ten largest. This sample stems from a study of OX40 agonist ivuxolimab in advanced cancers. For the study at large: Given to patients was ivuxolimab, an agonistic anti-OX40 (CD134) antibody.

Sequencing used CD4+ or CD8+ T cells sorted from blood, obtained in a trial of the OX40 agonist ivuxolimab. The receptor was isolated from an adult with an advanced solid tumor such as melanoma, head and neck, liver or kidney cancer. This sequence joins TRBV6-1 and TRBJ1-4; the D gene is possibly TRBD1 (5 bases). The CDR3 DNA reads TGTGCCAGCAGTGAAGGACAGACAATCAGTTCAACTAATGAAAAACTGTTTTTT. It specifies CASSEGQTISSTNEKLFF.